This TCR beta chain originates from a study of graft-versus-host responses after intestinal transplantation. Study-wide background: Each transplant was multivisceral, liver-intestinal, or isolated intestinal. Anti-thymocyte globulin served as induction for all recipients, who then took tacrolimus and steroids for roughly 3 years.

Points on this clone: Its antigen is not known.

Findings and limits, study-wide: Peak GvH clone levels in circulation were associated with early post-transplant HvG declines. Investigators detected GvH clones in recipient marrow, with some emerging earlier in ileum or blood.

V shed 7 bases and J 4 bases; nucleotides not matched to a gene: 12. CDR3 size: 15 residues. Germline CDR1 is SQVTM and CDR2 is ANQGSEA. Only in-frame clones appear in the TCRdb table, and some are missing; sequencing was by immunoSEQ multiplex PCR. Of just under 65,000 clones detected, roughly 90% appear once; the ten largest clones hold about 1.7%. The rearrangement links TRBV29-1 to TRBJ2-3; 9 nucleotides line up with TRBD2. This receptor was identified in a human donor who was the organ donor for an intestinal transplant. The material was unstimulated CD8+ T cells sorted from spleen or lymph node cells, obtained before transplant. CDR3 residues: CSAQSSGIIADTQYF. DNA for the CDR3: TGCAGCGCCCAATCTAGCGGGATAATTGCAGATACGCAGTATTTT.